A single sample gave rise to the 25 T cell receptor beta chains below, sequenced in a study of T cell clonotyping in hematopoietic cell transplantation. The sample's time point: recipient sample about 28 days before transplant, after cytoreduction. Sequencing was performed with immunoSEQ multiplex PCR; in TCRdb, only in-frame clones are kept and a portion is missing. Of about 36,000 clones listed, 85% to 95% are singletons. The material was peripheral blood mononuclear cells, obtained before stem cell transplant. The receptors were sampled from a man aged 35 to 55 with chronic myeloid leukemia. Some clones in this sample may be carry-over from other donors' samples.

In DNA, the CDR3 is TGTGCCAGCAGTTACATCAGGGACACTGAAGCTTTCTTT. Protein: CASSYIRDTEAFF. The chain employs TRBV6-5 and TRBJ1-1, with D perhaps matching TRBD1 (5 bases). Germline V gives CDR1 MNHEY, CDR2 SVGAGI. V lost 2 bases and J lost 3, with 7 bases in between. There are 13 residues in the CDR3.

The chain recombines TRBV6-1 with TRBJ2-3; D uncertain. The V end lost 3 bases, the J end lost 5 bases, and 15 bases lay between the germline ends. The CDR3 runs to 15 residues. In germline, CDR1 is MNHNS, CDR2 SASEGT. The CDR3 loop reads CASSEVDPSVDTQYF. The CDR3 DNA is TGTGCCAGCAGTGAGGTGGACCCATCTGTAGATACGCAGTATTTT.

The V and J genes are TRBV7-3 and TRBJ1-1, with 8 bases that match TRBD1. This CDR3 has 17 amino acids. The germline CDR1 and CDR2 sequences are SGHTA and FQGTGA. V lost 3 bases and J lost 4; bases outside the gene matches: 13. The CDR3 nucleotides are TGTGCCAGCAGCTTTAGGACAGGGAGAGATTTGGGCACTGAAGCTTTCTTT. This translates into CASSFRTGRDLGTEAFF. Full variable domain (remainder filled in from reference TRBV7-3 and TRBJ1-1): GAGVSQTPSNKVTEKGKYVELRCDPISGHTALYWYRQSLGQGPEFLIYFQGTGAADDSGLPNDRFFAVRPEGSVSTLKIQRTERGDSAVYLCASSFRTGRDLGTEAFFGQGTRLTVV.

The chain couples TRBV6-5 to TRBJ2-2; perhaps TRBD1 as D (6 bases). The germline CDR1 and CDR2 sequences are MNHEY and SVGAGI. The CDR3 has 13 residues. Trimming cost V 6 bases and J 7 bases, with 12 bases left between them. CDR3 amino acids: CASRPGDGGELFF. The CDR3 DNA reads as TGTGCCAGCAGGCCAGGGGATGGCGGGGAGCTGTTTTTT.

The chain joins TRBV30 to TRBJ2-7; D is ambiguous. The CDR3 runs to 11 residues. The germline V gene has CDR1 GTSNPN and CDR2 SVGIG (reference sequence). V lost 0 bases to trimming and J lost 6 bases, with 6 bases between them. CDR3 loop: CAWSVLGEQYF. In DNA form, the CDR3 reads TGTGCCTGGAGTGTACTGGGCGAGCAGTACTTC.

This clone was recorded once. The chain carries TRBV6-5 and TRBJ1-1; D remains ambiguous. V was cut by 6 bases and J by 0 bases, with 11 bases left in between. The CDR3 has 14 residues. Germline-derived CDR1 and CDR2 are MNHEY and SVGAGI. CDR3 in DNA: TGTGCCAGCAGGGCCCCAACACTGAACACTGAAGCTTTCTTT. Residues: CASRAPTLNTEAFF.

The V and J genes are TRBV30 and TRBJ1-1; possible D gene TRBD1, 5 bases. The CDR3 loop spans 12 amino acids. V lost 2 bases and J lost 7, with 11 bases in between. CDR1 is GTSNPN and CDR2 is SVGIG in the germline V gene (reference sequence). CDR3 protein: CAWSSRRGEAFF. CDR3 DNA: TGTGCCTGGAGTTCCCGGAGGGGTGAAGCTTTCTTT.

V gene TRBV9 combines with J gene TRBJ1-2, with D possibly TRBD1 on 5 matching bases. The V and J ends lost 3 bases and 8 bases respectively, with 17 bases between them. This CDR3 has 14 amino acids. Germline values: CDR1 SGDLS, CDR2 YYNGEE. The CDR3 protein is CASSAQDGASGYTF. CDR3 nucleotide sequence: TGTGCCAGCAGCGCCCAGGACGGGGCGAGCGGCTACACCTTC.

CDR3: CASSLGQASNYGYTF. CDR3 DNA: TGTGCCAGCAGCTTAGGTCAGGCTTCGAACTATGGCTACACCTTC. The genes are TRBV11-2 and TRBJ1-2, with no clear D. This CDR3 comprises 15 residues. V was trimmed by 1 base and J by 2 bases, leaving 11 bases between them. CDR1 SGHAT and CDR2 FQNNGV come from the germline V gene.

The V call is TRBV7-2, the J call TRBJ1-2, with D possibly TRBD1 on 6 matching bases. Germline lookup yields CDR1 SGHTA and CDR2 FQGNSA. V was shortened by 2 bases and J by 0 bases, with 16 bases between the two germline ends. CDR3 length: 17 residues. As DNA, the CDR3 is TGTGCCAGCAGCTTACGGCAGGGGCGAGACACTAACTATGGCTACACCTTC. Translation gives CASSLRQGRDTNYGYTF.

This chain links TRBV7-3 with TRBJ2-5; weak D call: TRBD2 (5 bases). The ends were cut back, 5 bases at V and 1 base at J, with 8 bases in the middle. The CDR3 totals 13 residues. Germline CDR1 is SGHTA and CDR2 is FQGTGA. The CDR3 sequence is CASSKGSQETQYF. The CDR3 coding sequence is TGTGCCAGCAGCAAAGGGAGCCAAGAGACCCAGTACTTC.

The V gene is TRBV5-1, the J gene TRBJ1-6; D ambiguous. CDR1 SGHRS and CDR2 YFSETQ come from the germline V gene. The CDR3 extends over 19 amino acids. Trimming pared 2 bases from V and 0 bases from J, leaving 18 bases between. Here the CDR3 reads CASSFLSPAISSYNSPLHF. CDR3 DNA: TGCGCCAGCAGCTTTTTGAGCCCGGCCATTAGCTCCTATAATTCACCCCTCCACTTT.

The chain links TRBV10-3 to TRBJ1-1, with D unclear. Germline CDR1 and CDR2: ENHRY and SYGVKD. The CDR3 contains 13 residues. V lost 6 bases and J lost 4, with 12 bases in between. The CDR3: CAISPEGLTEAFF. CDR3 in DNA: TGTGCCATCAGCCCCGAAGGGCTCACTGAAGCTTTCTTT.

This clone was counted once. This chain uses TRBV11-3 with TRBJ1-2; D not resolved. The CDR3 contains 17 residues. V lost 3 bases and J 4 bases, leaving 21 bases between the germline ends. Germline CDR1 SGHNT, CDR2 YENEEA. As DNA, the CDR3 is TGTGCCAGCAGCTTCATAGGGCCCAGTAGCCACGGCTATGGCTACACCTTC. Its translation is CASSFIGPSSHGYGYTF.

This clone has just one count. The V and J genes are TRBV14 and TRBJ1-1, with TRBD1 identical over 7 bases. Germline loops: CDR1 SGHDN, CDR2 FVKESK. The CDR3 extends over 16 amino acids. V dropped 6 bases and J dropped 0; count of bases not matched to a gene: 10. The CDR3 is CASSQDIGTVNTEAFF. Written as DNA, the CDR3 is TGTGCCAGCAGTCAGGATATTGGGACAGTGAACACTGAAGCTTTCTTT.

This clone was seen just once. This rearrangement joins TRBV14 to TRBJ1-2; a weak D match, TRBD1 (5 bases). The V end was cut by 6 bases, the J end by 5 bases, with 22 bases between. The CDR3 consists of 16 residues. CDR1 and CDR2 from the germline V gene are SGHDN and FVKESK. For the CDR3, the DNA is TGTGCCAGCAGGGGGAGGATCAGGACACCTTCTTATGGCTACACCTTC. Translating it yields CASRGRIRTPSYGYTF.

The V call is TRBV5-1, the J call TRBJ1-4, with a tentative D call TRBD1 (5 bases). This CDR3 region has 15 residues. The V end lost 0 bases, the J end lost 8 bases, and 14 bases lay between the germline ends. Germline assignment: CDR1 SGHRS and CDR2 YFSETQ. This CDR3 is CASSLVAREGEKLFF. The CDR3, as DNA: TGCGCCAGCAGCTTGGTGGCCAGGGAAGGCGAAAAACTGTTTTTT. Full variable domain (remainder filled in from reference TRBV5-1 and TRBJ1-4): KAGVTQTPRYLIKTRGQQVTLSCSPISGHRSVSWYQQTPGQGLQFLFEYFSETQRNKGNFPGRFSGRQFSNSRSEMNVSTLELGDSALYLCASSLVAREGEKLFFGSGTQLSVL.

The rearrangement joins TRBV2 to TRBJ2-7; TRBD2 is a possible D gene (5 bases). Germline V gene sequence: CDR1 SNHLY, CDR2 FYNNEI. CDR3 length: 17 amino acids. Trimming left V 0 bases short and J 2 bases short, with 17 bases between. The DNA of the CDR3 is TGTGCCAGCAGTGAAGCGCTTGCACGGGGATCTCCCTACGAGCAGTACTTC. Residues: CASSEALARGSPYEQYF.

The chain recombines TRBV5-1 with TRBJ2-3; unclear D gene. CDR3 length: 15 residues. Germline V lookup: CDR1 SGHRS, CDR2 YFSETQ. V dropped 0 bases and J dropped 0 bases, with 8 bases sitting between them. The CDR3 reads CASSLGPSSTDTQYF. CDR3 coding DNA: TGCGCCAGCAGCTTGGGGCCCTCCAGCACAGATACGCAGTATTTT.

The chain combines TRBV5-4 with TRBJ2-1; D possibly uses TRBD1 or TRBD2 (6 bases each). The ends were cut back, 5 bases at V and 2 bases at J, with 17 bases in the middle. Germline V CDR1 and CDR2: SGHNT, YYREEE (reference sequence). The CDR3 covers 16 residues. The CDR3 is CASSPAGGLTYNEQFF. The DNA for the CDR3 is TGTGCCAGCAGTCCGGCCGGGGGCCTAACCTACAATGAGCAGTTCTTC.

CDR3 sequence reads: CASSLGWEPDTQYF. Here the CDR3 DNA reads TGCGCCAGCAGCTTGGGCTGGGAACCAGATACGCAGTATTTT. The genes are TRBV5-1 and TRBJ2-3; no clear D. Germline assignment: CDR1 SGHRS and CDR2 YFSETQ. This CDR3 has 14 residues. The V end lost 0 bases, the J end lost 4 bases, and 9 bases lay between the germline ends. The entire variable domain, with the rest obtained from reference TRBV5-1 and TRBJ2-3, is as follows: KAGVTQTPRYLIKTRGQQVTLSCSPISGHRSVSWYQQTPGQGLQFLFEYFSETQRNKGNFPGRFSGRQFSNSRSEMNVSTLELGDSALYLCASSLGWEPDTQYFGPGTRLTVL.

This chain connects TRBV10-3 to TRBJ2-7; the D gene could be TRBD1 or TRBD2 (5 bases each). The CDR3 spans 14 residues. Germline-derived CDR1 and CDR2 are ENHRY and SYGVKD. Trimming cost V 11 bases and J 0 bases, with 17 bases left between them. The CDR3 nucleotides are TGTGCCTCTACCGGGACCGAGAGCTCCTACGAGCAGTACTTC. Translated, it gives CASTGTESSYEQYF.

The V and J genes are TRBV6-5 and TRBJ1-1; 11 bases line up with TRBD1. The CDR3 spans 15 residues. Germline V CDR1 and CDR2: MNHEY, SVGAGI. The V and J ends lost 5 bases and 5 bases, in that order; junction bases with no gene match: 7. CDR3 coding DNA: TGTGCCAGCAGTCCCCGGACAGGGGGCAGAACTGAAGCTTTCTTT. Protein product: CASSPRTGGRTEAFF.

This clone was counted once. This chain joins TRBV5-1 and TRBJ2-1; D is ambiguous. Trimming left V 2 bases short and J 8 bases short, with 5 bases between. Germline CDR1 reads SGHRS; CDR2 reads YFSETQ. The CDR3 length is 11 residues. CDR3 bases: TGCGCCAGCAGCTTAAGGGATGAGCAGTTCTTC. This gives the protein CASSLRDEQFF.

The chain uses TRBV28 and TRBJ2-2; possibly TRBD2 for D (5 bases). There are 15 residues in the CDR3. Germline V gives CDR1 MDHEN, CDR2 SYDVKM. V was cut by 1 base and J by 3 bases, with 9 bases left in between. The CDR3 region has the DNA TGTGCCAGCAGTTTATCATACGGGGACACCGGGGAGCTGTTTTTT. It translates to CASSLSYGDTGELFF.